The 9 T cell receptor beta chains presented below share a single source sample, sequenced in a study of CD8+ T cells in alopecia areata. Sequencing templates came from extracted RNA that was reverse transcribed into cDNA. Some clones are missing from TCRdb's copy, which holds only in-frame ones; the method was immunoSEQ multiplex PCR. The table records tens of thousands of clones, about two thirds of them present only once. As for treatment: oral pan-JAK inhibitor, 5-10 mg twice daily. The sequenced sample was CD8+ T cells sorted from blood, obtained at week 44, from a patient treated with tofacitinib. The receptors derive from a human donor with alopecia areata.

The gene calls are TRBV9 and TRBJ2-2; tentatively, D is TRBD2 (6 bases). Trimming removed 4 bases from V and 6 bases from J, with 13 bases in between. There are 14 residues in the CDR3. Germline V gene sequence: CDR1 SGDLS, CDR2 YYNGEE. The CDR3 spells CASSPWGEAGELFF. CDR3 DNA sequence: TGTGCCAGCAGCCCCTGGGGGGAGGCCGGGGAGCTGTTTTTT.

The rearrangement joins TRBV19 to TRBJ2-1, with D unclear. The V end lost 0 bases, the J end lost 9 bases, and 18 bases lay between the germline ends. The CDR3 has 16 residues. Per germline, CDR1 LNHDA and CDR2 SQIVND (reference sequence). CDR3 protein: CASSIDDTVWSREQFF. The CDR3 DNA reads as TGTGCCAGTAGTATAGATGATACAGTTTGGAGTCGTGAGCAGTTCTTC.

The chain couples TRBV4-3 to TRBJ1-6; D is unclear. Germline-derived CDR1 and CDR2 are LGHNA and YSLEER. Trimming stripped 0 bases from V and 5 bases from J, with 8 bases between. The CDR3 loop spans 15 amino acids. CDR3 amino acids: CASSQDRTDNSPLHF. DNA of the CDR3: TGCGCCAGCAGCCAAGATCGAACAGATAATTCACCCCTCCACTTT.

The V gene is TRBV19, the J gene TRBJ2-7; 8 bases align to TRBD2. The V gene end was trimmed by 5 bases and the J gene end by 1 base; junction bases not matched to a gene: 7. Germline CDR1 LNHDA, CDR2 SQIVND (reference sequence). The CDR3 extends over 15 amino acids. This CDR3 is CASSPGGARSYEQYF. CDR3 sequence (DNA): TGTGCCAGTAGTCCGGGGGGGGCGAGGTCCTACGAGCAGTACTTC. Full variable domain (outside the CDR3, taken from reference TRBV19 and TRBJ2-7): DGGITQSPKYLFRKEGQNVTLSCEQNLNHDAMYWYRQDPGQGLRLIYYSQIVNDFQKGDIAEGYSVSREKKESFPLTVTSAQKNPTAFYLCASSPGGARSYEQYFGPGTRLTVT.

A single count supports this clone. V is TRBV4-3 and J is TRBJ2-3, with TRBD1 matching 7 bases. J gave up 0 bases and V 2 bases, and 5 bases lay outside the gene matches. Looked up from germline, CDR1 is LGHNA and CDR2 is YSLEER. There are 16 residues in the CDR3. CDR3 residues: CASSQKGAGSTDTQYF. CDR3 bases: TGCGCCAGCAGCCAAAAGGGGGCAGGAAGCACAGATACGCAGTATTTT.

The chain couples TRBV11-2 to TRBJ1-1; D uncertain. Germline V gene data show CDR1 as SGHAT and CDR2 as FQNNGV. Trimming stripped 0 bases from V and 2 bases from J, with 10 bases between. The CDR3 covers 15 residues. CDR3 amino acids: CASSLEMVGNTEAFF. The CDR3 nucleotides read TGTGCCAGCAGCTTAGAGATGGTCGGTAACACTGAAGCTTTCTTT.

This sequence joins TRBV7-2 and TRBJ2-2; D remains unclear. V was trimmed by 5 bases and J by 6 bases, leaving 10 bases between them. The CDR3 sequence is 13 residues long. The germline CDR1 and CDR2 sequences are SGHTA and FQGNSA. This CDR3 reads CASSPTLAGELFF. The CDR3 nucleotides are TGTGCCAGCAGCCCTACATTGGCCGGGGAGCTGTTTTTT.

This chain links TRBV27 with TRBJ1-1; D perhaps matches TRBD1 (5 bases). Germline lookup yields CDR1 MNHEY and CDR2 SMNVEV (reference sequence). The CDR3 covers 15 residues. V gave up 2 bases and J gave up 3 bases, with 13 bases separating them. Written as DNA, the CDR3 is TGTGCCAGCAGTTTAAGCTGGGGGGTTGACACTGAAGCTTTCTTT. The encoded protein is CASSLSWGVDTEAFF.

The V gene is TRBV14, the J gene TRBJ1-1; D is perhaps TRBD1 (5 bases). Germline V gene sequence: CDR1 SGHDN, CDR2 FVKESK. The CDR3 covers 14 residues. The ends were cut back, 2 bases at V and 5 bases at J, with 12 bases in the middle. The CDR3 is CASSQRDFGTEAFF. DNA for the CDR3: TGTGCCAGCAGCCAACGGGACTTTGGGACTGAAGCTTTCTTT.